The rows below give T cell receptor beta chains drawn from one sample of a study of blood T cell repertoires in COVID-19. This table comes from immunoSEQ multiplex PCR, and its TCRdb copy is limited to in-frame clones, with some not included. The sample includes 130,000 to 150,000 clones, roughly four fifths seen only once; the top ten take around 10%. The sequencing input was peripheral blood. Receptors were obtained from a woman of 80 years or more in a cohort sampled during active or convalescent COVID-19. Both conserved end residues are part of each CDR3. D genes are given only for firm matches. Size values are once, few and many counts, or a class for expanded clones, and some rows have none.

cdr3_nt	cdr3_aa	clone_size	j_call	cdr3_length	d_call	v_call
TGTGCCGGTAAGGGGGGGCGTACCGGGGAGCTGTTTTTT	CAGKGGRTGELFF	NA	TRBJ2-2	13	NA	TRBV19
TGTGCCAGCAGCCCCCGCGCGGGGGCCACAGATACGCAGTATTTT	CASSPRAGATDTQYF	NA	TRBJ2-3	15	NA	TRBV9
TGTGCCAGCAGCCCCCGGGCCGGAGGGGATACGCAGTATTTT	CASSPRAGGDTQYF	NA	TRBJ2-3	14	NA	TRBV7-7
TGTGCCAGCAGTTTAAAGTGGGCAGGGTTAGTCTTC	CASSLKWAGLVF	NA	TRBJ2-1	12	NA	TRBV12-3/TRBV12-4
TGTGCCAGCAGCCCCATAGGAGAGGAAGGGGAGCTGTTTTTT	CASSPIGEEGELFF	once	TRBJ2-2	14	NA	TRBV9
TGTGCCAGCAGCCCCCACATGGCCTACGAGCAGTACTTC	CASSPHMAYEQYF	few	TRBJ2-7	13	NA	TRBV14
TGTGCCAGCAGCTTGAAGGGACTAGCGGGGGTCACAGATACGCAGTATTTT	CASSLKGLAGVTDTQYF	NA	TRBJ2-3	17	TRBD2	TRBV5-4
TGTGCCAGCAGTTTAACCCGGACAGGAGACACTGAAGCTTTCTTT	CASSLTRTGDTEAFF	NA	TRBJ1-1	15	TRBD1	TRBV27
TGTGCCAGTAAACGGGCCAGCGGAATCGGTAATTCACCCCTCCACTTT	CASKRASGIGNSPLHF	NA	TRBJ1-6	16	NA	TRBV7-2
TGTGCCACCAGCTCAGGGGTTGAGACCCAGTACTTC	CATSSGVETQYF	NA	TRBJ2-5	12	NA	TRBV24-1
TGCGCCAGCAGACAAGGGACAGGGGGTTATCGTAACGGCTACACCTTC	CASRQGTGGYRNGYTF	NA	TRBJ1-2	16	TRBD1	TRBV4-1
TGTGCCAGCAGTGAAGCGCAGCCAGGGGTGGGTCAGCCCCAGCATTTT	CASSEAQPGVGQPQHF	NA	TRBJ1-5	16	NA	TRBV6-1
TGCGCCAGCAGCCCACGACAGGACTATGGCTACACCTTC	CASSPRQDYGYTF	NA	TRBJ1-2	13	NA	TRBV5-1
TGCGCCAGCAGCTTGGTCCCGTCGAATTCACCCCTCCACTTT	CASSLVPSNSPLHF	NA	TRBJ1-6	14	NA	TRBV5-1
TGTGCCAGCAGAGCCGGGACAGGGGACTATGGCTACACCTTC	CASRAGTGDYGYTF	NA	TRBJ1-2	14	TRBD1	TRBV5-6
TGTGCCAGCAGCGCGGGACTGCGCACAGATACGCAGTATTTT	CASSAGLRTDTQYF	NA	TRBJ2-3	14	NA	TRBV7-2
TGTGCCAGCAGCCAAGGCGGGACAGGGCCGTCAAGAGGCTACACCTTC	CASSQGGTGPSRGYTF	NA	TRBJ1-2	16	TRBD1	TRBV3-1/TRBV3-2
TGTGCCAGCAGCCAATTTGGACTAGCAGTGATAGGCTACGAGCAGTACTTC	CASSQFGLAVIGYEQYF	NA	TRBJ2-7	17	TRBD2	TRBV16
TGTGCCAGCAGTTACTTACAAGGGGCTGGAAACACCATATATTTT	CASSYLQGAGNTIYF	NA	TRBJ1-3	15	NA	TRBV6-5
TGTGCCAGCATTAAGGTTCAGGGGTCCTACAATGAGCAGTTCTTC	CASIKVQGSYNEQFF	NA	TRBJ2-1	15	NA	TRBV6-5
TGTGCCAGCAGCTCCGACAGGGCGACTGAAGCTTTCTTT	CASSSDRATEAFF	once	TRBJ1-1	13	TRBD1	TRBV5-8
TGCAGCGTTGAGGCGGGAAGCACAGATACGCAGTATTTT	CSVEAGSTDTQYF	NA	TRBJ2-3	13	NA	TRBV29-1
TGTGCCATCAGTGACCCGTTAAATCTGAATCAGCCCCAGCATTTT	CAISDPLNLNQPQHF	once	TRBJ1-5	15	NA	TRBV10-3
TGTGCCAGTAGGGGGGGGATCGAGCAGTACTTC	CASRGGIEQYF	NA	TRBJ2-7	11	TRBD2	TRBV19
TGTGCCAGCAGCCAAGTTGACAGGGGGCGGGGCTACACCTTC	CASSQVDRGRGYTF	once	TRBJ1-2	14	TRBD1	TRBV4-2